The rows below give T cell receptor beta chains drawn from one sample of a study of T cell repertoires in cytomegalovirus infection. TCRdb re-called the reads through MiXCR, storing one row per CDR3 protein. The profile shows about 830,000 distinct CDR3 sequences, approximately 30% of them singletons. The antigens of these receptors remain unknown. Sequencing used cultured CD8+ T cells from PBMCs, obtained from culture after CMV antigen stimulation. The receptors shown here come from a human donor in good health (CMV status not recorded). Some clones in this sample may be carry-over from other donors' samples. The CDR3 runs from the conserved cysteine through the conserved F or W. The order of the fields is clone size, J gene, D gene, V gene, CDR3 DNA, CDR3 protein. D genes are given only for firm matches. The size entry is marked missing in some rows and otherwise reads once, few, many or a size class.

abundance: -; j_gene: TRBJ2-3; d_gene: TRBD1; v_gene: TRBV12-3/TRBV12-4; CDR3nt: TGTGCCAGCAGTTTCGCAGGGGGAGAGGGCACAGATACGCAGTATTTT; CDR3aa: CASSFAGGEGTDTQYF
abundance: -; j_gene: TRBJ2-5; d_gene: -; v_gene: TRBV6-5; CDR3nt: TGTGCCAGCAGTTCCGGGACCAATCACTTCCAAGAGACCCAGTACTTC; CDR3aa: CASSSGTNHFQETQYF
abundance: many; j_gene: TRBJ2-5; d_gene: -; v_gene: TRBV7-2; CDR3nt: TGTGCCAGCAGCGGACAAACCACCGGGGCAGAGACCCAGTACTTC; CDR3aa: CASSGQTTGAETQYF
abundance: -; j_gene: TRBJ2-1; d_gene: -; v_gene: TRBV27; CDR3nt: TGTGCCAGCAGTCCCTCCCATTGGGGGGGCCTCAATGAGCAGTTCTTC; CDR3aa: CASSPSHWGGLNEQFF
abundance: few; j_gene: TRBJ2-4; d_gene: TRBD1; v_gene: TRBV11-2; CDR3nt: TGTGCCAGCAGACAAACACAGGGGACCAAAAACATTCAGTACTTC; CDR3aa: CASRQTQGTKNIQYF
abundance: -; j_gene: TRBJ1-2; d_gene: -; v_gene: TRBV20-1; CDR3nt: TGCAGTACATACGGGGGCTATGGCTACACCTTC; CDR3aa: CSTYGGYGYTF
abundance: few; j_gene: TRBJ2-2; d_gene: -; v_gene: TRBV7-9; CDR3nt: TGTGCCGCCGCCCCCAGCTCCGGGGAGCTGTTTTTT; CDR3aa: CAAAPSSGELFF
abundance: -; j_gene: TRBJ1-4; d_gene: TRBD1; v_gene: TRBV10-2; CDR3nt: TGCGCCAGCAGTGGCATACAGGGGAAGAATGAAAAACTGTTTTTT; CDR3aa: CASSGIQGKNEKLFF
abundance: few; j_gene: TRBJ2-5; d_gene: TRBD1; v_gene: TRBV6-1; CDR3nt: TGTGCCAGCAGTCCCGACAGGGTGGAGGAGACCCAGTACTTC; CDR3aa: CASSPDRVEETQYF
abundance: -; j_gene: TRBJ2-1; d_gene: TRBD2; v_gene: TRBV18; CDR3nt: TGTGCCAGCTCACCACTAAGCGGGGGGTACAATGAGCAGTTCTTC; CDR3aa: CASSPLSGGYNEQFF
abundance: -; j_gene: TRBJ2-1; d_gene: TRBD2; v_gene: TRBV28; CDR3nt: TGTGCCAGCTCCACTAGCGGGGTGGGTGAGCAGTTCTTC; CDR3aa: CASSTSGVGEQFF
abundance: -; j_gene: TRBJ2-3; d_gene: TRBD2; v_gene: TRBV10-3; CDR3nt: TGTGCCATCAGTGAGTCAGAGCGGGGGCCGGGAGATACGCAGTATTTT; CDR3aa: CAISESERGPGDTQYF
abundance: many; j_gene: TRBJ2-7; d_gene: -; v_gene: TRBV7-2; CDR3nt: TGTGCCAGCCGGGGACACGAAACCTACGAGCAGTACTTC; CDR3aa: CASRGHETYEQYF
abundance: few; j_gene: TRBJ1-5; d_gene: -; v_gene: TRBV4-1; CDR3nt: TGCGCCAGCACCTACAACGTAGAGTACAATCAGCCCCAGCATTTT; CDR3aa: CASTYNVEYNQPQHF